A single sample is the source of the 4 T cell receptor beta chains below, sequenced in a study of control samples from healthy donors and cancer patients. Assay: immunoSEQ multiplex PCR; the TCRdb copy retains only in-frame clones and omits some. The data contain 120,000 or so clones, about 90% of them singletons. Material: blood. All receptors come from a man in his 60s in good health.

This sequence joins TRBV18 and TRBJ1-2; no firm D call. Germline V lookup: CDR1 KGHSH, CDR2 LQKENI. Trimming took off 4 bases at V and 7 bases at J, with 16 bases between the two ends. The CDR3 contains 14 residues. The CDR3 coding sequence is TGTGCCAGCTCACTCACCGGTTCTTGGGCTGGCTACACCTTC. Its protein product is CASSLTGSWAGYTF.

V usage is TRBV18 and J usage is TRBJ2-7, with D maybe TRBD1 (5 bases). The CDR3 spans 16 residues. The V and J ends lost 1 base and 0 bases respectively, with 13 bases between them. Germline lookup yields CDR1 KGHSH and CDR2 LQKENI. The chain's CDR3 is CASSPRKGFGSYEQYF. The DNA for the CDR3 is TGTGCCAGCTCACCACGTAAGGGGTTCGGCTCCTACGAGCAGTACTTC.

This clone was seen only a few times. The chain recombines TRBV2 with TRBJ2-5; D possibly corresponds to TRBD2 (7 bases). Trimming shortened V by 6 bases and J by 1 base, and 18 bases separated the two germline ends. CDR1 and CDR2 from the germline V gene are SNHLY and FYNNEI. The CDR3 loop spans 16 amino acids. DNA of the CDR3: TGTGCCAGCAGCCTCACAAACGGGGGGCCCCAAGAGACCCAGTACTTC. It codes for CASSLTNGGPQETQYF.

V and J are TRBV7-9 and TRBJ1-1; D is uncertain. The V gene lost 5 bases and the J gene lost 10 bases, with 20 bases spanning the gap. CDR3 length: 14 amino acids. Germline loops: CDR1 SEHNR, CDR2 FQNEAQ (reference sequence). The CDR3 loop is CASSLTNTENGAFF. For the CDR3, the DNA is TGTGCCAGCAGCCTGACCAACACCGAAAATGGAGCTTTCTTT. Full variable domain (remainder filled in from reference TRBV7-9 and TRBJ1-1): DTGVSQNPRHKITKRGQNVTFRCDPISEHNRLYWYRQTLGQGPEFLTYFQNEAQLEKSRLLSDRFSAERPKGSFSTLEIQRTEQGDSAMYLCASSLTNTENGAFFGQGTRLTVV.